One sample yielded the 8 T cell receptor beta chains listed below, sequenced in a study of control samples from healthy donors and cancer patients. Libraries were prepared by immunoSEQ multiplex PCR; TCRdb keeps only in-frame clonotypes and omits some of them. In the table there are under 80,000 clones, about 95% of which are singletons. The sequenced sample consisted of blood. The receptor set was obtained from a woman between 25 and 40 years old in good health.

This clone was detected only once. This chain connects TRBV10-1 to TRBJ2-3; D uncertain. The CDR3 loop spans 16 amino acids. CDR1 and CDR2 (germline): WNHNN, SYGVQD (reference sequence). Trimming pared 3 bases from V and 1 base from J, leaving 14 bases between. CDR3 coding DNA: TGCGCCAGCAGTGACGGGTTCTCAACGGGCACAGATACGCAGTATTTT. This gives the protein CASSDGFSTGTDTQYF.

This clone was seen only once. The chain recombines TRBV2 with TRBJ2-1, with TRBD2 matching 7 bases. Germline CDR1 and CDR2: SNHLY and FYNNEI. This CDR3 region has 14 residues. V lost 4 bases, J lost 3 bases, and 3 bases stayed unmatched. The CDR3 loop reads CASSAGTIYNEQFF. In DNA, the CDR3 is TGTGCCAGCAGTGCCGGGACTATCTACAATGAGCAGTTCTTC.

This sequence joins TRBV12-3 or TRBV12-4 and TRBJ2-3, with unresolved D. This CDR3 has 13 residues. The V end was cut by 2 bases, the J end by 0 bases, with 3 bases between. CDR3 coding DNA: TGTGCCAGCAGTTTATCTAGCACAGATACGCAGTATTTT. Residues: CASSLSSTDTQYF.

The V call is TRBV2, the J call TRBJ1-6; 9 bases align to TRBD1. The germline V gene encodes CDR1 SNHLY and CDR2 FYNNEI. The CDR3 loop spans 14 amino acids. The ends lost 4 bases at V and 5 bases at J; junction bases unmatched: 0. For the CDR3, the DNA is TGTGCCAGCAGTGGGGACAGGGATAATTCACCCCTCCACTTT. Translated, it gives CASSGDRDNSPLHF.

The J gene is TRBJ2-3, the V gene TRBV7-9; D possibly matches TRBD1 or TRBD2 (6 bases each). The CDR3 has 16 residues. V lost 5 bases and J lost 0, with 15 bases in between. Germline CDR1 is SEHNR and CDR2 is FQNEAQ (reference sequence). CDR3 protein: CASSRSDSGSTDTQYF. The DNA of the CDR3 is TGTGCCAGCAGCCGATCGGACAGCGGGAGCACAGATACGCAGTATTTT.

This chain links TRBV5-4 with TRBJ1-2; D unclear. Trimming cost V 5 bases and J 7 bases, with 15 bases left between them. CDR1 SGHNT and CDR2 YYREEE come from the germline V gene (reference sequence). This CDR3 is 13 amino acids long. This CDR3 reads CASRPKGWSGYTF. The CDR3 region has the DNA TGTGCCAGCAGACCTAAAGGATGGAGTGGCTACACCTTC.

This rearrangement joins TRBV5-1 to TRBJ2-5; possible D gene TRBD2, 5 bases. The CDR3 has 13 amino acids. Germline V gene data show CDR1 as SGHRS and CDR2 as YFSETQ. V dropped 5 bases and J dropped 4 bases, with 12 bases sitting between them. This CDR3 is CASRGASRETQYF. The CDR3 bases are TGCGCCAGCAGGGGAGCCAGCCGAGAGACCCAGTACTTC.

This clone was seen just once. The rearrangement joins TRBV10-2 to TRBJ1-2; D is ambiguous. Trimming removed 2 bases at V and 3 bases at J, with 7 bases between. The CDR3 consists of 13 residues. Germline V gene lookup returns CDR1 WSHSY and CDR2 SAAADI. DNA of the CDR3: TGCGCCAGCAGTGAGGTCCGAGACTATGGCTACACCTTC. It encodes CASSEVRDYGYTF.